This T cell receptor beta chain was sequenced for a study of regulatory T cells in long-lasting Graves disease. Combining iRepertoire HTBI primers with Arm-PCR of CDR3 regions, the authors built TCR beta libraries. MiXCR was run by TCRdb on the multiplex PCR reads, yielding one entry per CDR3 protein. The table includes over 650,000 distinct CDR3 sequences, 30% detected once. This clonotype was detected a few times. From germline, CDR1 is MNHEY and CDR2 SMNVEV (reference sequence). The germline V and J ends were trimmed by 3 bases and 4 bases, with 7 bases remaining between them. The CDR3 is 14 amino acids. Time point meaning: persistent/refractory GD, antithyroid drugs over 5 years with positive TRAb. The authors made the TCR library using RNA they extracted from PBMCs. Graves' disease diagnoses used American Thyroid Association guidelines.

The specimen was peripheral blood mononuclear cells (PBMCs), collected when the disease was refractory, from a patient treated with antithyroid drugs. The TCR was taken from a female donor with Graves disease. V is TRBV27 and J is TRBJ2-6, with D maybe TRBD2 (6 bases). CDR3 sequence reads: CASSLREGANVLTF. The CDR3 coding sequence is TGTGCCAGCAGTTTGCGGGAAGGGGCCAACGTCCTGACTTTC.